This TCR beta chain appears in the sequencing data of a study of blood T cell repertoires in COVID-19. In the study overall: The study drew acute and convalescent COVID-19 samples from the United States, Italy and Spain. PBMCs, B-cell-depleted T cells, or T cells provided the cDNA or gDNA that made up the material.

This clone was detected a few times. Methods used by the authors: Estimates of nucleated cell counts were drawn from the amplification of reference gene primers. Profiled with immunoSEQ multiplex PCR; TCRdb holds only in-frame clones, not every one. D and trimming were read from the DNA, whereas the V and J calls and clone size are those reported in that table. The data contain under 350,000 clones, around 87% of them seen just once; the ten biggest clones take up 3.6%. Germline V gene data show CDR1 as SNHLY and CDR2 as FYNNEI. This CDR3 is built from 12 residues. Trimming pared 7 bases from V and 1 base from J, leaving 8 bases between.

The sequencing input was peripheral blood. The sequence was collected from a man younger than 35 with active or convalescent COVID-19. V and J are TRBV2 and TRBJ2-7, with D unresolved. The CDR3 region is CASKQISYEQYF. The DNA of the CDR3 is TGTGCCAGCAAACAAATTTCCTACGAGCAGTACTTC.